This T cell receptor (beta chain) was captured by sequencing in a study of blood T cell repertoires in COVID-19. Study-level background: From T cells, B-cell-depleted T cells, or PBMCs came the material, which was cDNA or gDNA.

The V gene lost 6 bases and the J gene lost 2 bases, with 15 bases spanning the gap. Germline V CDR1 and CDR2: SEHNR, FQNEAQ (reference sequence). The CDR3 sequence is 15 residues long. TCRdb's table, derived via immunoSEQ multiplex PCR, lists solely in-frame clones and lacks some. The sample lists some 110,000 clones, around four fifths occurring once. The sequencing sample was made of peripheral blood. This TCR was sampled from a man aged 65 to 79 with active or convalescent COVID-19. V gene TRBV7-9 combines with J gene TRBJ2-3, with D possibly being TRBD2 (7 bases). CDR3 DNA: TGTGCCAGCAGAAGCGGGGACACTCTCACAGATACGCAGTATTTT. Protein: CASRSGDTLTDTQYF.